This TCR beta chain was sequenced during a study of blood T cell repertoires in COVID-19. This CDR3 is built from 13 residues. V was trimmed by 5 bases and J by 5 bases, leaving 9 bases between them. The method was immunoSEQ multiplex PCR; TCRdb's version includes in-frame clones alone and lacks a portion of them. The table shows roughly 240,000 clones, with about 82% occurring only once. This rearrangement joins TRBV12-3 or TRBV12-4 to TRBJ2-2; the D gene is possibly TRBD1 (5 bases). The clonotype comes from a woman of 80 years or more with COVID-19, enrolled during active disease. The sample consisted of peripheral blood. The DNA for the CDR3 is TGTGCCAGCAGTATGACAGAAACCGGGGAGCTGTTTTTT. Its translation is CASSMTETGELFF.